The 32 T cell receptor beta chains given below trace back to one sample, sequenced in a study of shared clonotypes between healthy human individuals. Libraries were prepared by immunoSEQ multiplex PCR; TCRdb keeps only in-frame clonotypes and omits some of them. Here the sample spans over 2 million clones, 85% to 95% being singletons. The naive CD8 population came from CD45RO-negative cells selected for CCR7, without terminally differentiated effector memory CD45RA+ cells. The sample consisted of naive CD8+ T cells sorted from blood. These receptors came from a man younger than 35 in good health.

This chain uses TRBV21-1 with TRBJ1-2. TRBV21-1 constitutes a pseudogene. This CDR3 has 15 residues. Written as DNA, the CDR3 is TGTGCCAGCAGAAGCCGACAGATGCGGGTCTATGGCTACACCTTC. This codes for CASRSRQMRVYGYTF.

The chain has TRBV5-4 and TRBJ1-6, with 10 bases aligning to TRBD1. Unmatched junction bases numbered 5, after V lost 1 base and J lost 10 bases. The CDR3 is made up of 15 amino acids. Germline V gene data show CDR1 as SGHNT and CDR2 as YYREEE (reference sequence). DNA of the CDR3: TGTGCCAGCAGCTTGTGGGGACAGGGGTTCTCACCCCTCCACTTT. Translated: CASSLWGQGFSPLHF.

The V gene is TRBV6-5, the J gene TRBJ2-1; no clear D. This CDR3 contains 14 residues. V was cut by 1 base and J by 5 bases, with 9 bases left in between. CDR1 is MNHEY and CDR2 is SVGAGI in the germline V gene. CDR3 loop: CASSYFTGDNEQFF. CDR3 nucleotide sequence: TGTGCCAGCAGTTACTTTACCGGCGACAATGAGCAGTTCTTC.

This clone was seen just once. The chain employs TRBV5-5 and TRBJ2-7; the D gene is possibly TRBD2 (6 bases). CDR3 size: 12 residues. Germline V gene sequence: CDR1 SGHKS, CDR2 YYEKEE (reference sequence). Trimming took off 4 bases at V and 6 bases at J, with 11 bases between the two ends. Here the CDR3 reads CASSPEGTEQYF. CDR3 DNA: TGTGCCAGCAGCCCGGAGGGGACCGAGCAGTACTTC.

The V and J genes are TRBV6-1 and TRBJ2-7; 7 bases line up with TRBD1. V trimming: 4 bases; J trimming: 4 bases; junction bases outside the gene matches: 4. This CDR3 spans 13 amino acids. Germline assignment: CDR1 MNHNS and CDR2 SASEGT. The CDR3 region is CASSATGWYEQYF. In nucleotides, the CDR3 is TGTGCCAGCAGTGCGACAGGGTGGTACGAGCAGTACTTC.

The rearrangement uses TRBV28 and TRBJ1-1; D is uncertain. The CDR3 is 15 residues long. Germline CDR1 reads MDHEN; CDR2 reads SYDVKM. V shed 4 bases and J shed 1 base, with 13 bases lying between them. The CDR3 DNA sequence: TGTGCCAGCAGTTCCCCTCACGAAAAGAACACTGAAGCTTTCTTT. This gives the protein CASSSPHEKNTEAFF.

V and J are TRBV5-1 and TRBJ2-3; a weak D match, TRBD1 (6 bases). The CDR3 contains 15 residues. Germline lookup yields CDR1 SGHRS and CDR2 YFSETQ. V gave up 0 bases and J gave up 6 bases, with 14 bases separating them. The chain's CDR3 is CASSLAAGVQDTQYF. The DNA for the CDR3 is TGCGCCAGCAGCTTGGCGGCAGGGGTGCAGGATACGCAGTATTTT. The full variable domain, rest sourced from reference TRBV5-1 and TRBJ2-3, is KAGVTQTPRYLIKTRGQQVTLSCSPISGHRSVSWYQQTPGQGLQFLFEYFSETQRNKGNFPGRFSGRQFSNSRSEMNVSTLELGDSALYLCASSLAAGVQDTQYFGPGTRLTVL.

This rearrangement joins TRBV6-6 to TRBJ1-4; possibly TRBD1 for D (6 bases). V was clipped by 0 bases and J by 8 bases, with 13 bases between them. The CDR3 is 15 residues long. In germline, CDR1 is MNHNY, CDR2 SVGAGI (reference sequence). This chain's CDR3 is CASSYSWGPGEKLFF. CDR3 in DNA: TGTGCCAGCAGTTACTCTTGGGGGCCAGGGGAAAAACTGTTTTTT.

The rearrangement joins TRBV27 to TRBJ2-1; 10 bases fit TRBD2. J was trimmed by 4 bases and V by 2 bases; bases with no gene match: 2. This CDR3 is 15 amino acids long. CDR1 and CDR2 (germline): MNHEY, SMNVEV (reference sequence). The CDR3 sequence: CASSLLAGAYNEQFF. Written as DNA, the CDR3 is TGTGCCAGCAGTTTACTAGCGGGAGCATACAATGAGCAGTTCTTC.

There are a few counts of this clone. The CDR3 DNA reads TGTGCCAGCAGTTTTCTCCGTCGGGATGAGCAGTTCTTC. This translates into CASSFLRRDEQFF. This rearrangement joins TRBV27 to TRBJ2-1; no definite D call. CDR3 size: 13 residues. Germline V gene lookup returns CDR1 MNHEY and CDR2 SMNVEV (reference sequence). Trimming removed 3 bases from V and 8 bases from J, with 11 bases in between.

The table lists this clone with a count of one. The chain links TRBV27 to TRBJ2-7; 7 bases agree with TRBD1. This CDR3 is built from 19 residues. Looked up from germline, CDR1 is MNHEY and CDR2 is SMNVEV (reference sequence). J was trimmed by 0 bases and V by 0 bases; bases with no gene match: 14. In nucleotides, the CDR3 is TGTGCCAGCAGTTTATCGGTGGGGGACAGCCTTCCTAGCTCCTACGAGCAGTACTTC. Its protein product is CASSLSVGDSLPSSYEQYF.

The CDR3 sequence is CASSFDWTLANTGELFF. The CDR3 DNA is TGTGCCAGCAGTTTCGACTGGACGTTAGCGAACACCGGGGAGCTGTTTTTT. V usage is TRBV27 and J usage is TRBJ2-2; D unclear. Per germline, CDR1 MNHEY and CDR2 SMNVEV (reference sequence). Trimming removed 3 bases at V and 0 bases at J, with 14 bases between. The CDR3 has 17 residues.

About this clone: This sample includes further DNA sequences coding for the same CDR3. The chain joins TRBV11-2 to TRBJ2-7; no reliable D call. CDR3 length: 14 residues. Looked up from germline, CDR1 is SGHAT and CDR2 is FQNNGV. Trimming pared 1 base from V and 3 bases from J, leaving 10 bases between. DNA for the CDR3: TGTGCCAGCAGCTTAGTGGTAGAAGGCTACGAGCAGTACTTC. Translating it yields CASSLVVEGYEQYF.

Concerning this clone: Different DNA sequences within this sample yield the same CDR3. The chain couples TRBV4-1 to TRBJ2-7, with D unresolved. Trimming left V 2 bases short and J 2 bases short, with 7 bases between. Per the germline V gene, CDR1 is MGHRA and CDR2 is YSYEKL. CDR3 length: 13 amino acids. CDR3 sequence reads: CASSQTETYEQYF. CDR3 sequence (DNA): TGCGCCAGCAGCCAAACAGAGACCTACGAGCAGTACTTC.

With regard to this clone: This specimen includes other DNA sequences encoding the same CDR3. This chain connects TRBV2 to TRBJ2-1; D is undetermined. V lost 7 bases and J 0 bases, leaving 13 bases between the germline ends. The CDR3 has 15 amino acids. CDR1 SNHLY and CDR2 FYNNEI come from the germline V gene. DNA for the CDR3: TGTGCCAGCACCTCGCGAGAAAGCTCCTACAATGAGCAGTTCTTC. This sequence encodes CASTSRESSYNEQFF.

The genes are TRBV7-2 and TRBJ2-7; the match to TRBD2 covers 9 bases. The CDR3 runs 16 residues. The ends lost 5 bases at V and 0 bases at J; junction bases unmatched: 8. Germline values: CDR1 SGHTA, CDR2 FQGNSA. The CDR3: CASSPGGGDVSYEQYF. CDR3 bases: TGTGCCAGCAGCCCCGGCGGGGGGGACGTCTCCTACGAGCAGTACTTC. Full variable domain (missing parts from reference TRBV7-2 and TRBJ2-7): GAGVSQSPSNKVTEKGKDVELRCDPISGHTALYWYRQSLGQGLEFLIYFQGNSAPDKSGLPSDRFSAERTGGSVSTLTIQRTQQEDSAVYLCASSPGGGDVSYEQYFGPGTRLTVT.

This chain joins TRBV11-2 and TRBJ2-5, with D hard to call. The ends were cut back, 4 bases at V and 1 base at J, with 10 bases in the middle. The V gene's germline CDR1 is SGHAT and CDR2 FQNNGV. The CDR3 has 14 amino acids. The CDR3, as DNA: TGTGCCAGCAGCTCCCTCTGGCCCCAAGAGACCCAGTACTTC. Its protein is CASSSLWPQETQYF.

Comment on this clone: The sample contains more than one DNA sequence encoding this CDR3. J is TRBJ1-5 and V is TRBV7-9; 7 nucleotides agree with TRBD1. The V gene end was trimmed by 0 bases and the J gene end by 2 bases; junction bases not matched to a gene: 1. This CDR3 spans 15 amino acids. CDR1 SEHNR and CDR2 FQNEAQ come from the germline V gene (reference sequence). The CDR3 sequence is CASSLAQGGNQPQHF. The CDR3 nucleotides are TGTGCCAGCAGCTTAGCGCAGGGGGGCAATCAGCCCCAGCATTTT.

The chain links TRBV28 to TRBJ1-5, with D unresolved. V lost 4 bases to trimming and J lost 0 bases, with 22 bases between them. CDR3 length equals 19 residues. Looked up from germline, CDR1 is MDHEN and CDR2 is SYDVKM. Here the CDR3 reads CASSSRNPRLVLSNQPQHF. CDR3 nucleotides: TGTGCCAGCAGTTCACGGAATCCCCGGCTGGTGCTTAGCAATCAGCCCCAGCATTTT.

V and J are TRBV6-1 and TRBJ2-7; the match to TRBD1 covers 7 bases. The V gene end was trimmed by 4 bases and the J gene end by 3 bases; junction bases not matched to a gene: 6. Germline loops: CDR1 MNHNS, CDR2 SASEGT. The CDR3 contains 14 residues. In DNA form, the CDR3 reads TGTGCCAGCAGTGTTACGACAGGGAACTACGAGCAGTACTTC. It yields the protein CASSVTTGNYEQYF.

The chain has TRBV29-1 and TRBJ1-2; D is uncertain. Germline V gene lookup returns CDR1 SQVTM and CDR2 ANQGSEA. There are 14 residues in the CDR3. V was pared by 5 bases and J by 4 bases, with 17 bases between. The CDR3 loop is CSVPGTSTFYGYTF. CDR3 bases: TGCAGCGTTCCCGGTACCTCTACTTTCTATGGCTACACCTTC.

V gene TRBV14 combines with J gene TRBJ1-1; 10 nucleotides agree with TRBD1. J gave up 5 bases and V 3 bases, and 15 bases lay outside the gene matches. CDR1 and CDR2 (germline): SGHDN, FVKESK. This CDR3 has 18 residues. CDR3 protein: CASSHLRDRGSLGTEAFF. As DNA, the CDR3 is TGTGCCAGCAGCCACCTCCGGGACAGGGGTTCCCTCGGGACTGAAGCTTTCTTT.

V gene TRBV9 combines with J gene TRBJ1-1; tentatively, D is TRBD1 (6 bases). The CDR3 spans 16 residues. Trimming stripped 4 bases from V and 1 base from J, with 17 bases between. Looked up from germline, CDR1 is SGDLS and CDR2 is YYNGEE. The CDR3 DNA reads as TGTGCCAGCAGCCCCCCGCCGGGACACTGGAACACTGAAGCTTTCTTT. Its translation: CASSPPPGHWNTEAFF.

This chain uses TRBV5-4 with TRBJ2-7; the D call may be TRBD1 or TRBD2 (5 bases each). V was pared by 4 bases and J by 7 bases, with 18 bases between. The germline gives CDR1 SGHNT, CDR2 YYREEE (reference sequence). The CDR3 is 14 amino acids. The CDR3 sequence: CASSPGLLGGEQYF. CDR3 coding DNA: TGTGCCAGCAGCCCGGGGCTTCTAGGTGGGGAGCAGTACTTC.

V is TRBV11-2 and J is TRBJ2-5; D is ambiguous. Trimming left V 3 bases short and J 5 bases short, with 19 bases between. This CDR3 comprises 16 residues. Germline lookup yields CDR1 SGHAT and CDR2 FQNNGV. As DNA, the CDR3 is TGTGCCAGCAGCTTCAGACCCACATTCTCGGTGGAGACCCAGTACTTC. Its translation is CASSFRPTFSVETQYF.

The chain employs TRBV18 and TRBJ2-7; 9 bases line up with TRBD1. With V trimmed by 4 bases and J by 3 bases, 10 bases remained unmatched. The V gene's germline CDR1 is KGHSH and CDR2 LQKENI. CDR3 length: 16 residues. For the CDR3, the DNA is TGTGCCAGCTCACGTCCGGGACAGGGTATTAACTACGAGCAGTACTTC. Translated, it gives CASSRPGQGINYEQYF.

V gene TRBV28 combines with J gene TRBJ2-7; TRBD1 agrees at 8 bases. This CDR3 contains 13 residues. Germline V CDR1 and CDR2: MDHEN, SYDVKM. V gave up 4 bases and J gave up 5 bases; unmatched junction bases: 4. The CDR3 region is CASSSAGGHEQYF. CDR3 coding DNA: TGTGCCAGCAGTTCGGCAGGGGGCCACGAGCAGTACTTC.

J is TRBJ2-3 and V is TRBV7-8, with D unresolved. V was cut by 3 bases and J by 2 bases, with 9 bases left in between. Per the germline V gene, CDR1 is SGHVS and CDR2 is FQNEAQ. The CDR3 loop spans 14 amino acids. The CDR3 loop reads CASSFTGSTDTQYF. CDR3 nucleotide sequence: TGTGCCAGCAGCTTCACGGGCTCCACAGATACGCAGTATTTT. Variable domain in full (rest from reference TRBV7-8 and TRBJ2-3): GAGVSQSPRYKVAKRGQDVALRCDPISGHVSLFWYQQALGQGPEFLTYFQNEAQLDKSGLPSDRFFAERPEGSVSTLKIQRTQQEDSAVYLCASSFTGSTDTQYFGPGTRLTVL.

This chain uses TRBV10-1 with TRBJ2-2; 9 bases map to TRBD1. The germline V gene has CDR1 WNHNN and CDR2 SYGVQD (reference sequence). After removal of 0 bases from V and 5 bases from J, the junction contained 1 base not matched to a gene. The CDR3 has 15 residues. The DNA for the CDR3 is TGCGCCAGCAGTGAGTCGGGGACAGGGACCGGGGAGCTGTTTTTT. It is translated as CASSESGTGTGELFF.

The chain couples TRBV27 to TRBJ2-7; D is ambiguous. The CDR3 extends over 13 amino acids. V lost 0 bases and J 5 bases, leaving 8 bases between the germline ends. From germline, CDR1 is MNHEY and CDR2 SMNVEV (reference sequence). The CDR3 nucleotides are TGTGCCAGCAGTTTATCGATTACCAACGAGCAGTACTTC. It is translated as CASSLSITNEQYF.

The chain links TRBV9 to TRBJ2-5; possible D gene TRBD2, 7 bases. Trimming pared 2 bases from V and 1 base from J, leaving 15 bases between. There are 16 residues in the CDR3. The germline V gene encodes CDR1 SGDLS and CDR2 YYNGEE. CDR3 residues: CASSVGAGAAQETQYF. CDR3 nucleotides: TGTGCCAGCAGCGTCGGGGCGGGGGCGGCCCAAGAGACCCAGTACTTC.

This chain uses TRBV10-1 with TRBJ2-6; TRBD1 is a possible D gene (6 bases). Trimming shortened V by 5 bases and J by 0 bases, and 11 bases separated the two germline ends. The CDR3 runs 16 residues. From germline, CDR1 is WNHNN and CDR2 SYGVQD (reference sequence). The CDR3 reads CASSIRGGSGANVLTF. The CDR3 DNA is TGCGCCAGCAGTATCAGGGGCGGCTCTGGGGCCAACGTCCTGACTTTC.